What follows is one T cell receptor (beta chain) and its context. The sample holds other DNA sequences that translate to the same CDR3. This specimen comes from a study of blood T cell repertoires in COVID-19. Overall study: COVID-19 samples collected from the United States, Italy and Spain covered acute and convalescent phases. Sample material is recorded as cDNA or gDNA derived from T cells, B-cell-depleted T cells, or PBMCs.

CDR1 and CDR2 from the germline V gene are SGHAT and FQNNGV. The ends lost 6 bases at V and 3 bases at J; junction bases unmatched: 6. The CDR3 loop spans 14 amino acids. Source study methods: Nucleated cell counts were estimated from reference gene primer amplification. Profiled with immunoSEQ multiplex PCR; TCRdb holds only in-frame clones, not every one. D and trimming were read from the DNA, whereas the V and J calls and clone size are those reported in that table. The sample lists 110,000 to 150,000 clones; under 90% were seen once. The source material was peripheral blood. This clonotype was sampled from a woman older than 75 in a cohort sampled during active or convalescent COVID-19. The V gene is TRBV11-2, the J gene TRBJ2-7, with 9 bases lining up with TRBD2. CDR3 bases: TGTGCCAGCAGTTCCGGACTAGCGAGCTACGAGCAGTACTTC. It yields the protein CASSSGLASYEQYF.